Below, 16 T cell receptor beta chains from the same sample are listed, as sequenced in a study of cytomegalovirus exposure and HLA in healthy donors (TCRdb year 2017). Libraries came from the immunoSEQ multiplex PCR assay. For the multiplex PCR, a mixture combining 60 forward primers for TCR Vbeta segments and 13 reverse primers for TCR Jbeta segments was used. Entries here come from immuneACCESS through TCRdb and include only in-frame sequences with V and J called. Some clones fail to appear in such tables; in the studies checked, an unresolved V gene covers under half of the shortfall, and the cause of the remainder is unknown. This sample's table contains 200,000 to 250,000 clones. Jointly, the top ten make up approximately 0.98% of the sample. The specimen sequenced was PBMCs. The receptors were sampled from a woman aged 30 to 39 in good health and CMV-seropositive.

The J gene is TRBJ2-1, the V gene TRBV6-5; 10 bases align to TRBD2. Germline V CDR1 and CDR2: MNHEY, SVGAGI. The CDR3 extends over 14 amino acids. Trimming cost V 6 bases and J 7 bases; bases outside gene matches: 6. Here the CDR3 DNA reads TGTGCCAGCAGACCTAGCGGGAGTAGAAATGAGCAGTTCTTC. It codes for CASRPSGSRNEQFF.

The chain has TRBV6-8 and TRBJ1-2; 11 nucleotides align to TRBD1. The V and J ends lost 6 bases and 8 bases, in that order; junction bases with no gene match: 23. The CDR3 covers 19 residues. The germline V gene has CDR1 MNHGY and CDR2 SAAAGT. CDR3 DNA: TGTGCCAGCAGGATCCTCTGTACCGGGACAGGGGGTCCCTCCATAGGCTACACCTTC. Translating it yields CASRILCTGTGGPSIGYTF.

This chain links TRBV5-6 with TRBJ2-2; D uncertain. The CDR3 consists of 15 residues. V was cut by 2 bases and J by 0 bases, with 8 bases left in between. Germline V gene data show CDR1 as SGHDT and CDR2 as YYEEEE. The CDR3 nucleotides read TGTGCCAGCAGCTTCACAGCCTCGAACACCGGGGAGCTGTTTTTT. Its translation: CASSFTASNTGELFF.

The gene calls are TRBV5-1 and TRBJ2-7, with 11 bases matching TRBD1. The CDR3 is 16 amino acids. With 4 bases clipped from V and 6 bases from J, the junction kept 12 bases outside the gene matches. Germline values: CDR1 SGHRS, CDR2 YFSETQ. The CDR3: CASSPGPGQGVVEQYF. In DNA form, the CDR3 reads TGCGCCAGCAGCCCTGGACCGGGACAGGGGGTTGTCGAGCAGTACTTC. The full variable domain, with the rest looked up from reference TRBV5-1 and TRBJ2-7, is KAGVTQTPRYLIKTRGQQVTLSCSPISGHRSVSWYQQTPGQGLQFLFEYFSETQRNKGNFPGRFSGRQFSNSRSEMNVSTLELGDSALYLCASSPGPGQGVVEQYFGPGTRLTVT.

The genes are TRBV19 and TRBJ1-5, with 8 bases lining up with TRBD1. Germline V gene sequence: CDR1 LNHDA, CDR2 SQIVND (reference sequence). V dropped 2 bases and J dropped 1; count of bases not matched to a gene: 4. CDR3 length: 16 amino acids. The CDR3 sequence: CASSIQGAVSNQPQHF. In nucleotides, the CDR3 is TGTGCCAGTAGTATACAGGGGGCAGTGAGCAATCAGCCCCAGCATTTT.

The chain uses TRBV11-2 and TRBJ1-1; a possible D gene is TRBD1 (6 bases). The V end lost 4 bases, the J end lost 1 base, and 10 bases lay between the germline ends. The CDR3 contains 14 residues. Germline loops: CDR1 SGHAT, CDR2 FQNNGV. In nucleotides, the CDR3 is TGTGCCAGCAGCTCCACGGACAGGAACACTGAAGCTTTCTTT. The encoded protein is CASSSTDRNTEAFF.

The chain joins TRBV10-1 to TRBJ2-3; 10 positions match TRBD2. This CDR3 contains 15 residues. Germline lookup yields CDR1 WNHNN and CDR2 SYGVQD (reference sequence). V dropped 6 bases and J dropped 1; count of bases not matched to a gene: 4. The CDR3 protein is CASSTGTSGTDTQYF. CDR3 nucleotides: TGCGCCAGCAGCACCGGGACTAGCGGCACAGATACGCAGTATTTT.

This rearrangement joins TRBV28 to TRBJ2-3, with TRBD2 matching over 11 bases. CDR1 and CDR2 from the germline V gene are MDHEN and SYDVKM. The CDR3 length is 17 residues. V shed 9 bases and J 8 bases; nucleotides not matched to a gene: 19. In DNA, the CDR3 is TGTGCCAGTCAAAATTCAGGGTCCGGGACTAGCGGCTTTACGCAGTATTTT. Translated: CASQNSGSGTSGFTQYF. The entire variable domain, with the rest obtained from reference TRBV28 and TRBJ2-3, is as follows: DVKVTQSSRYLVKRTGEKVFLECVQDMDHENMFWYRQDPGLGLRLIYFSYDVKMKEKGDIPEGYSVSREKKERFSLILESASTNQTSMYLCASQNSGSGTSGFTQYFGPGTRLTVL.

The rearrangement joins TRBV28 to TRBJ1-1, with a possible D match to TRBD1 (5 bases). Between the trimmed V and J ends, which lost 7 bases and 3 bases, there was a span of 18 bases. The V gene's germline CDR1 is MDHEN and CDR2 SYDVKM. The length of the CDR3 is 15 residues. The DNA for the CDR3 is TGTGCCAGCACCCTTCTCGGGGCGGGGGACACTGAAGCTTTCTTT. The encoded protein is CASTLLGAGDTEAFF.

The chain combines TRBV18 with TRBJ2-1; unclear D gene. Trimming took off 0 bases at V and 4 bases at J, with 13 bases between the two ends. CDR1 is KGHSH and CDR2 is LQKENI in the germline V gene. CDR3 length: 16 amino acids. DNA of the CDR3: TGTGCCAGCTCACCACCGAGACTGACTGGTTACAATGAGCAGTTCTTC. It specifies CASSPPRLTGYNEQFF.

The chain carries TRBV27 and TRBJ2-3; D not resolved. The CDR3 is made up of 16 amino acids. The ends were cut back, 5 bases at V and 0 bases at J, with 15 bases in the middle. CDR1 is MNHEY and CDR2 is SMNVEV in the germline V gene (reference sequence). This CDR3 reads CASSRKPPGSTDTQYF. Here the CDR3 DNA reads TGTGCCAGCAGTCGAAAGCCCCCCGGTAGCACAGATACGCAGTATTTT.

The chain couples TRBV28 to TRBJ1-5; 8 bases align to TRBD1. Germline V gives CDR1 MDHEN, CDR2 SYDVKM. V was pared by 5 bases and J by 4 bases, with 7 bases of the junction left unmatched. The CDR3 has 15 amino acids. The CDR3 is CASSISDRGNQPQHF. For the CDR3, the DNA is TGTGCCAGCAGTATCTCCGACAGGGGTAATCAGCCCCAGCATTTT.

The rearrangement uses TRBV5-6 and TRBJ2-7, with 8 bases aligning to TRBD1. Germline V lookup: CDR1 SGHDT, CDR2 YYEEEE. The V gene end was trimmed by 5 bases and the J gene end by 4 bases; junction bases not matched to a gene: 5. This CDR3 has 13 amino acids. For the CDR3, the DNA is TGTGCCAGCAGACGGACAGGGACTTACGAGCAGTACTTC. Translating it yields CASRRTGTYEQYF.

V usage is TRBV6-1 and J usage is TRBJ1-2, with D perhaps TRBD1 (5 bases). CDR1 and CDR2 from the germline V gene are MNHNS and SASEGT. Trimming cost V 2 bases and J 4 bases, with 20 bases left between them. The CDR3 totals 17 residues. Here the CDR3 reads CASSEWAGIRLGYGYTF. CDR3 sequence (DNA): TGTGCCAGCAGTGAATGGGCAGGGATCCGCCTTGGCTATGGCTACACCTTC.

The chain combines TRBV7-2 with TRBJ2-7; 7 bases agree with TRBD2. Germline V gene data show CDR1 as SGHTA and CDR2 as FQGNSA. V dropped 5 bases and J dropped 6; count of bases not matched to a gene: 13. The CDR3 has 15 residues. As DNA, the CDR3 is TGTGCCAGCAGCCGTTCTGGCGGGAGTATTGTCGAGCAGTACTTC. Translated, it gives CASSRSGGSIVEQYF.

V is TRBV7-2 and J is TRBJ2-1; 7 bases map to TRBD2. This CDR3 spans 14 amino acids. V shed 5 bases, J shed 4 bases, and the junction held 5 bases outside the gene matches. The germline CDR1 and CDR2 sequences are SGHTA and FQGNSA. Here the CDR3 reads CASSRASGYNEQFF. DNA for the CDR3: TGTGCCAGCAGCAGGGCTAGCGGATACAATGAGCAGTTCTTC.